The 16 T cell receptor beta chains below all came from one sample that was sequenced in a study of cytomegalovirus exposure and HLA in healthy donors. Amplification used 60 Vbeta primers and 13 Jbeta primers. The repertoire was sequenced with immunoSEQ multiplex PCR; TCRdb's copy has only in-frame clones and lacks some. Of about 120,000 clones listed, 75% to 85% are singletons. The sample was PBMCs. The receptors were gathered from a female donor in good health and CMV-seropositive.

The DNA of the CDR3 is TGCGCCAGCAGCTTGACGGGGGGCCTTCAAGAGACCCAGTACTTC. Translated: CASSLTGGLQETQYF. This chain joins TRBV5-1 and TRBJ2-5; possibly TRBD2 for D (7 bases). Per germline, CDR1 SGHRS and CDR2 YFSETQ. CDR3 length equals 15 residues. The ends were cut back, 1 base at V and 2 bases at J, with 12 bases in the middle.

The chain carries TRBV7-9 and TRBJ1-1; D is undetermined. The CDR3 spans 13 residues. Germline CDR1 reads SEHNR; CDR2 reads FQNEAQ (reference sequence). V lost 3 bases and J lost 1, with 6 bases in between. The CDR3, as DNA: TGTGCCAGCAGCTTCCCAGGGAACACTGAAGCTTTCTTT. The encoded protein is CASSFPGNTEAFF.

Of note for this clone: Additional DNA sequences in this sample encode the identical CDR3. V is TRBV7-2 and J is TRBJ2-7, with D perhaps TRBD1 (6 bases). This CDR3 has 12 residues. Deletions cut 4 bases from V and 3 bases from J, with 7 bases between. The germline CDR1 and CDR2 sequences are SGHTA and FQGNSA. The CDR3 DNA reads TGTGCCAGCAGCTCAGGGGTCTACGAGCAGTACTTC. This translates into CASSSGVYEQYF.

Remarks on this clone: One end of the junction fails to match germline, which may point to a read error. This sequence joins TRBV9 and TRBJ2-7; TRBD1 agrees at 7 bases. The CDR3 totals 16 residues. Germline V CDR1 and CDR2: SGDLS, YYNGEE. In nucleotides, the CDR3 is TGTGCCAGCAGCGTATACCCCGGGACAGCCTCCGACGAGCAGTACTTC. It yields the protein CASSVYPGTASDEQYF.

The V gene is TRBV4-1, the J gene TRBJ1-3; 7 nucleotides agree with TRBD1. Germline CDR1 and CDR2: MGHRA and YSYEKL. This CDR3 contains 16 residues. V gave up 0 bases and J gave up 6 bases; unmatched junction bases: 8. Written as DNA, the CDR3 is TGCGCCAGCAGCCAAGATTCCGAGACAGGGATAAACACCATATATTTT. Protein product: CASSQDSETGINTIYF.

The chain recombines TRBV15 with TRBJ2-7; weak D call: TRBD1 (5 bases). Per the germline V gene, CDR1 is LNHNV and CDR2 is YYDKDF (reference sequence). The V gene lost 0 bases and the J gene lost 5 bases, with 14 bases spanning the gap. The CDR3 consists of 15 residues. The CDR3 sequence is CATSRDPAGPNEQYF. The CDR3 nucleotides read TGTGCCACCAGCAGAGATCCTGCAGGGCCCAACGAGCAGTACTTC.

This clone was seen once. For the CDR3, the DNA is TGTGCCAGCACCGAAGAGGGCGCCTCAAATCAGCCCCAGCATTTT. Translation: CASTEEGASNQPQHF. V usage is TRBV2 and J usage is TRBJ1-5; no clear D. Per germline, CDR1 SNHLY and CDR2 FYNNEI. The CDR3 covers 15 residues. V lost 7 bases to trimming and J lost 4 bases, with 17 bases between them.

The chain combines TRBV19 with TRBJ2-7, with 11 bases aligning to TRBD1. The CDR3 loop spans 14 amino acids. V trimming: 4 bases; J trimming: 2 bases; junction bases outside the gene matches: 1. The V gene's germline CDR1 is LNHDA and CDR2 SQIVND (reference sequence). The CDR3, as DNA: TGTGCCAGTAGTACGGGACAGGGGGCCTACGAGCAGTACTTC. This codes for CASSTGQGAYEQYF.

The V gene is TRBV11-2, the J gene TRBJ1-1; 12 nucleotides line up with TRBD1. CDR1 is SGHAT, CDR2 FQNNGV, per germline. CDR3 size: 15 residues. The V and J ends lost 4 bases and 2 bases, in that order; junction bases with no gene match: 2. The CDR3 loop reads CASSSGTGGNTEAFF. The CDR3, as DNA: TGTGCCAGCAGCTCGGGGACAGGGGGCAACACTGAAGCTTTCTTT.

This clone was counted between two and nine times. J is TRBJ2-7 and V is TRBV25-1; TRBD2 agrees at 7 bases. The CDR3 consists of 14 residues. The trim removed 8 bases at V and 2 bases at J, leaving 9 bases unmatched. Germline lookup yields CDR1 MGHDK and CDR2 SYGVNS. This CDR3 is CASSGGDGAYEQYF. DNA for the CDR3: TGTGCCAGCTCTGGGGGGGACGGCGCCTACGAGCAGTACTTC.

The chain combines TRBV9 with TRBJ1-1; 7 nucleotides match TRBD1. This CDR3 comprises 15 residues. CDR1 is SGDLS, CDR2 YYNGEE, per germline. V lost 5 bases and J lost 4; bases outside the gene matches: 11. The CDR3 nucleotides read TGTGCCAGCAGTAGAAGAACAGGGGCTGTCACTGAAGCTTTCTTT. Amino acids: CASSRRTGAVTEAFF. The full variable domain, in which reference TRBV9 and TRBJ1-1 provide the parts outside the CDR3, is DSGVTQTPKHLITATGQRVTLRCSPRSGDLSVYWYQQSLDQGLQFLIQYYNGEERAKGNILERFSAQQFPDLHSELNLSSLELGDSALYFCASSRRTGAVTEAFFGQGTRLTVV.

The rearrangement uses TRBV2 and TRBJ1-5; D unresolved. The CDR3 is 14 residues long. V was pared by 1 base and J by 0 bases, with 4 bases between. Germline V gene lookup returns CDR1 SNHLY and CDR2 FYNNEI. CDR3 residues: CASSEGSSNQPQHF. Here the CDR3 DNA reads TGTGCCAGCAGTGAAGGCAGTAGCAATCAGCCCCAGCATTTT.

CDR3 sequence (DNA): TGTGCCAGCAGCCAAGGCGATTTTCCGGGACTCCAACCAGAGGCCTACGAGCAGTACTTC. As protein: CASSQGDFPGLQPEAYEQYF. The rearrangement joins TRBV4-2 to TRBJ2-7; D perhaps matches TRBD2 (6 bases). This CDR3 spans 20 amino acids. Per the germline V gene, CDR1 is LGHNA and CDR2 is YNFKEQ. V lost 1 base and J lost 2, with 27 bases in between.

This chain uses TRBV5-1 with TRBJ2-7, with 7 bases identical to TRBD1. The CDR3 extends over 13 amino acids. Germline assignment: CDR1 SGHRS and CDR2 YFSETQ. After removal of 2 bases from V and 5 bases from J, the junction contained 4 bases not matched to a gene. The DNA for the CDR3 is TGCGCCAGCAGCTTCGACAGGGAAGACGAGCAGTACTTC. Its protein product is CASSFDREDEQYF.

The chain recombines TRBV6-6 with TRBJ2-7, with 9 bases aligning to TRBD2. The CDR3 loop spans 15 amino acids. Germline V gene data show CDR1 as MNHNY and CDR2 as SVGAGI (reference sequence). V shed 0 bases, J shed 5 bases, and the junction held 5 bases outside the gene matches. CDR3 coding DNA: TGTGCCAGCAGTTACTCGATAGCGGGGGCCAACGAGCAGTACTTC. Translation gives CASSYSIAGANEQYF.

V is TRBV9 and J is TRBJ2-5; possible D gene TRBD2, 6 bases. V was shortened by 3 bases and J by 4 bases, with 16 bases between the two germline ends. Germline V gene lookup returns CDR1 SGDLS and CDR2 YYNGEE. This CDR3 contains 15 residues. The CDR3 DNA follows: TGTGCCAGCAGCGGCGGTACGGGGGTTGCAGAGACCCAGTACTTC. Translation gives CASSGGTGVAETQYF.